The sequence of this T cell receptor (beta chain) was determined in a study of T and B cells in COVID-19 patients. On the study more broadly: Blood was sampled from COVID-19 patients who were either actively infected or recovered. Of 20 active-infection patients, roughly eleven were critically ill with mechanical ventilation or extracorporeal membrane oxygenation.

Whole-study findings and limits: Highly clonal in active COVID-19, TRB repertoires exceeded healthy-donor diversity and richness at recovery. In COVID-19 patients, T cell receptor beta variable and joining gene use was reportedly strongly skewed.

About this clonotype: Its target is not known.

Blood genomic DNA input for TRB amplification was about 240-550 ng. BIOMED2 TRB-A/B primer pools were used in multiplex TRB PCR. TCRdb recomputed calls from the multiplex PCR reads with MiXCR, one row per CDR3 protein. The repertoire holds some 8,100 distinct CDR3 sequences, with about a third as singletons. CDR1 LNHDA and CDR2 SQIVND come from the germline V gene (reference sequence). This CDR3 region has 18 residues. J was trimmed by 5 bases and V by 5 bases; bases with no gene match: 13. Sequenced input: blood. The clonotype originates from a human donor with active COVID-19. The chain joins TRBV19 to TRBJ2-5; 14 nucleotides match TRBD2. The CDR3 here is CASSVRLAGGRWGETQYF. The CDR3 DNA sequence: TGTGCCAGTAGTGTCCGACTAGCGGGGGGGCGGTGGGGTGAGACCCAGTACTTC.